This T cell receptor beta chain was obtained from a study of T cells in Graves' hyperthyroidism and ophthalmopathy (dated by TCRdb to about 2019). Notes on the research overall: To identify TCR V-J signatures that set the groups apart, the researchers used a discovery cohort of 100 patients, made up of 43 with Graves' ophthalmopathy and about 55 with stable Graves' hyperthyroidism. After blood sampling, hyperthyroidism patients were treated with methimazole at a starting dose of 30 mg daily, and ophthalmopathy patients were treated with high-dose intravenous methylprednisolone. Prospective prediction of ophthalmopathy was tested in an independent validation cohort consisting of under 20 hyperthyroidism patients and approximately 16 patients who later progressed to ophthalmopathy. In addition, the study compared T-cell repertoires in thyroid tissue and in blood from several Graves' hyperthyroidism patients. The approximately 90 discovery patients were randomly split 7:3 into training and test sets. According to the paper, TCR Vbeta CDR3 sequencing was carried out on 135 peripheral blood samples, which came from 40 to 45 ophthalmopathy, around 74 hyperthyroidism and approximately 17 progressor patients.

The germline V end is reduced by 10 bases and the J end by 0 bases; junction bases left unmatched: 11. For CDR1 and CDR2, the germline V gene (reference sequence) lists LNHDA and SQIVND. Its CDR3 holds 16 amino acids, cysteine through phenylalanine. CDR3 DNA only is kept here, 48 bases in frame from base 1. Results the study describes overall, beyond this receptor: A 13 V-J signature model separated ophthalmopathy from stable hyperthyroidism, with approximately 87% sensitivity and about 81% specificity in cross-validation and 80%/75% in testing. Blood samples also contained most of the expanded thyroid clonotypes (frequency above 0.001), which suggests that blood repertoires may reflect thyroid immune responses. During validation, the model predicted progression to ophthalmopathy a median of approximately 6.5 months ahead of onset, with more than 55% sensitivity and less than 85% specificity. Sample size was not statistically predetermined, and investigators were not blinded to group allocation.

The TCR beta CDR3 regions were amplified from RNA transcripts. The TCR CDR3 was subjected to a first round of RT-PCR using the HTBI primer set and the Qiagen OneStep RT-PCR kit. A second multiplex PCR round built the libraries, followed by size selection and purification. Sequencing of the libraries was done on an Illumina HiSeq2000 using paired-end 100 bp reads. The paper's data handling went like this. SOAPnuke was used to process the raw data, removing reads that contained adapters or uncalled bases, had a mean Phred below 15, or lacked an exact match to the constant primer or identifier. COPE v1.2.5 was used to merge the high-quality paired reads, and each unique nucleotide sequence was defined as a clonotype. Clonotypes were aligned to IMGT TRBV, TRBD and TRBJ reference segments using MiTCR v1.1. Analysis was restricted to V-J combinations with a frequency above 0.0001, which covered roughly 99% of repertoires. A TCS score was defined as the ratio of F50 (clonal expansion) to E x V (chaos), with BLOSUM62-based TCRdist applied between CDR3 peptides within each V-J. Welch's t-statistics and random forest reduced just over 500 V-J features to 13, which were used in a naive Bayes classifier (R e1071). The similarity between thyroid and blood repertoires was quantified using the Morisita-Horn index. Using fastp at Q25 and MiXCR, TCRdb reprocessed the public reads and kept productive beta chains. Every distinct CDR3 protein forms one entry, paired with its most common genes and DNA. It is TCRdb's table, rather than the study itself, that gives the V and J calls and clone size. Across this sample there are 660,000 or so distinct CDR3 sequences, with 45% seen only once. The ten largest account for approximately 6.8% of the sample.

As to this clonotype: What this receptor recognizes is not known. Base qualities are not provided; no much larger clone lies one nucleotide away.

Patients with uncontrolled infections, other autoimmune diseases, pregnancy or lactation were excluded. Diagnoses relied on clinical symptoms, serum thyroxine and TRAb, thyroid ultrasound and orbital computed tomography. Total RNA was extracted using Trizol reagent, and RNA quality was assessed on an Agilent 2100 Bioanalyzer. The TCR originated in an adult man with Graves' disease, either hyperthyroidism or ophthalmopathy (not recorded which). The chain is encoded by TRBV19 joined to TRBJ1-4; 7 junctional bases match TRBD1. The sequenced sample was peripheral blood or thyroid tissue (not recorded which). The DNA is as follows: TGTGCCACCTCCGACAGGGATCCTGCAACTAATGAAAAACTGTTTTTT. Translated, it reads CATSDRDPATNEKLFF.